Each of the 23 T cell receptor beta chains below was sequenced from the same sample in a study of blood T cells in healthy people across ages. For the second PCR, which ran for about 6 to 12 cycles, a sample-barcoded 5' primer and a J-beta primer mix were used. TCRdb itself ran the 5' RACE reads through MiXCR, one entry per CDR3 protein. The table records approximately 800,000 distinct CDR3 sequences, approximately 24% of them present only once. These data were also reused for a study on T cells of mothers and their children.

Sequences were obtained from blood. The source is a boy between 10 and 17 years old in good health.

The chain recombines TRBV30 with TRBJ2-7, with D perhaps TRBD1 (5 bases). Germline lookup yields CDR1 GTSNPN and CDR2 SVGIG (reference sequence). The CDR3 is 12 residues long. The V and J ends lost 4 bases and 4 bases respectively, with 11 bases between them. CDR3 sequence: CAWKGPSYEQYF. The DNA of the CDR3 is TGTGCCTGGAAGGGGCCCTCGTACGAGCAGTACTTC.

V is TRBV5-6 and J is TRBJ1-2; D not resolved. The CDR3 totals 14 residues. Germline V gene lookup returns CDR1 SGHDT and CDR2 YYEEEE. With 2 bases removed from V and 7 bases from J, the gap between germline ends came to 15 bases. CDR3 loop: CASSFRERVCGYTF. The CDR3 DNA is TGTGCCAGCAGCTTTAGGGAACGGGTCTGTGGCTACACCTTC.

The chain links TRBV28 to TRBJ2-7; D unclear. V lost 3 bases, J lost 5 bases, and 17 bases lay in between. The CDR3 spans 15 residues. In germline, CDR1 is MDHEN, CDR2 SYDVKM. In DNA form, the CDR3 reads TGTGCCAGCAGTTTCGTCGCAGAGCCCCGAAACGAGCAGTACTTC. This sequence encodes CASSFVAEPRNEQYF.

This clonotype was observed a few times. Here the CDR3 reads CSATEQGYSNQPQHF. CDR3 nucleotide sequence: TGCAGTGCGACCGAACAGGGTTATAGCAATCAGCCCCAGCATTTT. V gene TRBV20-1 combines with J gene TRBJ1-5; D might be TRBD1 (6 bases). This CDR3 spans 15 amino acids. Looked up from germline, CDR1 is DFQATT and CDR2 is SNEGSKA (reference sequence). V was clipped by 6 bases and J by 0 bases, with 15 bases between them.

The chain couples TRBV6-1 to TRBJ1-2; 7 nucleotides match TRBD1. This CDR3 is 18 amino acids long. The V segment lost 6 bases and the J segment 0 bases; nucleotides outside the gene matches: 16. From germline, CDR1 is MNHNS and CDR2 SASEGT. This CDR3 reads CASRRGDSLQGSNYGYTF. The CDR3 nucleotides read TGTGCCAGCAGAAGGGGCGACAGCCTACAGGGGTCTAACTATGGCTACACCTTC.

The chain uses TRBV7-2 and TRBJ2-5; the match to TRBD1 covers 10 bases. TRBJ2-7 matches the DNA end more closely, so the J call is doubtful. There are 14 residues in the CDR3. Germline values: CDR1 SGHTA, CDR2 FQGNSA. The DNA for the CDR3 is TGTGCCAGCAGCTTCGACAGGGGGCGCGACGAGCAGTACTTC. Translating it yields CASSFDRGRDEQYF.

The chain carries TRBV10-3 and TRBJ1-3; D gene uncertain. Germline V CDR1 and CDR2: ENHRY, SYGVKD. V dropped 3 bases and J dropped 0 bases, with 12 bases sitting between them. The CDR3 sequence is 16 residues long. The CDR3 here is CAISDVGVSSGNTIYF. The DNA of the CDR3 is TGTGCCATCAGTGATGTGGGCGTAAGCTCTGGAAACACCATATATTTT.

This clonotype was observed a few times. The rearrangement links TRBV5-1 to TRBJ1-4; no firm D call. Trimming removed 3 bases from V and 0 bases from J, with 9 bases in between. CDR1 is SGHRS, CDR2 YFSETQ, per germline. The CDR3 contains 15 residues. The CDR3 nucleotides read TGCGCCAGCAGCTCCACAACCACAACTAATGAAAAACTGTTTTTT. It is translated as CASSSTTTTNEKLFF.

The chain links TRBV5-5 to TRBJ2-5, with TRBD1 identical over 11 bases. The germline V gene has CDR1 SGHKS and CDR2 YYEKEE (reference sequence). Trimming at V came to 4 bases and at J to 7 bases, leaving 3 bases not matched to a gene. The CDR3 spans 13 residues. The CDR3 region is CASSADRGRTQYF. DNA of the CDR3: TGTGCCAGCAGCGCGGACAGGGGGCGGACCCAGTACTTC.

This chain uses TRBV27 with TRBJ1-4, with D perhaps matching TRBD1 (5 bases). The V and J ends lost 0 bases and 8 bases respectively, with 13 bases between them. CDR3 length equals 15 residues. The germline gives CDR1 MNHEY, CDR2 SMNVEV (reference sequence). This CDR3 is CASSLSGFWGEKLFF. In nucleotides, the CDR3 is TGTGCCAGCAGTTTATCGGGCTTCTGGGGGGAAAAACTGTTTTTT.

This chain joins TRBV9 and TRBJ1-4; TRBD1 is a possible D gene (5 bases). The ends were cut back, 3 bases at V and 3 bases at J, with 15 bases in the middle. The CDR3 contains 16 residues. CDR1 and CDR2 (germline): SGDLS, YYNGEE. DNA for the CDR3: TGTGCCAGCAGCGCGCGAGGGACGCCATCTAATGAAAAACTGTTTTTT. It specifies CASSARGTPSNEKLFF.

This clonotype was detected a few times. This chain uses TRBV6-6 with TRBJ2-7; no clear D gene. V dropped 5 bases and J dropped 2 bases, with 10 bases sitting between them. CDR1 and CDR2 (germline): MNHNY, SVGAGI (reference sequence). The CDR3 is 13 residues long. CDR3 in amino acids: CASSSPATYEQYF. CDR3 nucleotides: TGTGCCAGCAGTAGTCCGGCAACCTACGAGCAGTACTTC.

This clonotype was recorded a few times. This chain uses TRBV6-1 with TRBJ2-7, with D maybe TRBD1 (5 bases). The CDR3 totals 15 residues. Deletions cut 3 bases from V and 2 bases from J, with 14 bases between. The V gene's germline CDR1 is MNHNS and CDR2 SASEGT. The CDR3 protein is CASSENRRGTYEQYF. CDR3 DNA sequence: TGTGCCAGCAGTGAGAACCGAAGGGGAACCTACGAGCAGTACTTC.

The genes are TRBV3-1 and TRBJ1-2; 10 positions agree with TRBD1. The CDR3 spans 13 residues. CDR1 and CDR2 from the germline V gene are LGHDT and YNNKEL (reference sequence). V was pared by 4 bases and J by 7 bases, with 3 bases of the junction left unmatched. CDR3 residues: CASSRQGASGYTF. CDR3 DNA sequence: TGTGCCAGCAGCCGACAGGGGGCGAGTGGCTACACCTTC.

This clonotype was found a few times. V usage is TRBV12-3 or TRBV12-4 and J usage is TRBJ1-2; D is possibly TRBD1 (6 bases). The CDR3 runs 16 residues. V was clipped by 1 base and J by 2 bases, with 14 bases between them. In DNA form, the CDR3 reads TGTGCCAGCAGTTTAGGGGGACACCCGGGAAACTATGGCTACACCTTC. Protein product: CASSLGGHPGNYGYTF.

J is TRBJ2-7 and V is TRBV5-5; D not certain. V lost 4 bases and J 0 bases, leaving 17 bases between the germline ends. The CDR3 is 16 amino acids. In germline, CDR1 is SGHKS, CDR2 YYEKEE (reference sequence). The CDR3 DNA reads as TGTGCCAGCAGCCTGGGTAGCAGGCAACCCTCCTACGAGCAGTACTTC. Amino acid sequence: CASSLGSRQPSYEQYF. Based on the CDR3 plus reference TRBV5-5 and TRBJ2-7, the full variable domain is DAGVTQSPTHLIKTRGQQVTLRCSPISGHKSVSWYQQVLGQGPQFIFQYYEKEERGRGNFPDRFSARQFPNYSSELNVNALLLGDSALYLCASSLGSRQPSYEQYFGPGTRLTVT.

This chain links TRBV21-1 with TRBJ2-5; no check of the table's D call, TRBD1, against the DNA was made. The DNA matches TRBJ2-7 better at its end, which makes the J call doubtful. TRBV21-1 is listed as a pseudogene. This CDR3 has 15 residues. CDR3 coding DNA: TGTGCCAGACAAGTCGAAGGACAGGACGCCTACGAGCAGTACTTC. Residues: CARQVEGQDAYEQYF.

The chain links TRBV7-9 to TRBJ2-5; D uncertain. Germline loops: CDR1 SEHNR, CDR2 FQNEAQ (reference sequence). V was pared by 5 bases and J by 5 bases, with 12 bases between. CDR3 length: 13 amino acids. This CDR3 is CASSPGAPETQYF. The CDR3 coding sequence is TGTGCCAGCAGCCCCGGAGCCCCGGAGACCCAGTACTTC.

This clonotype has more than one count but fewer than ten. This CDR3 reads CASSASGGSYNEQFF. The DNA of the CDR3 is TGTGCCAGCAGTGCTAGCGGGGGCTCCTACAATGAGCAGTTCTTC. This chain joins TRBV6-2 or TRBV6-3 and TRBJ2-1; 10 nucleotides agree with TRBD2. V lost 5 bases, J lost 0 bases, and 1 base stayed unmatched. The germline CDR1 and CDR2 sequences are MNHEY and SVGEGT. This CDR3 has 15 amino acids.

In this sample, this clonotype turned up a few times. The CDR3 DNA sequence: TGTGCCAGCAGCCAAGTACAGGTGATCTCTGGGGCCAACGTCCTGACTTTC. It specifies CASSQVQVISGANVLTF. The gene calls are TRBV3-1 and TRBJ2-6; maybe TRBD1 (5 bases). Trimming left V 1 base short and J 0 bases short, with 10 bases between. The germline V gene encodes CDR1 LGHDT and CDR2 YNNKEL (reference sequence). There are 17 residues in the CDR3.

In this sample, this clonotype turned up a few times. V usage is TRBV7-8 and J usage is TRBJ1-2; 7 nucleotides align to TRBD1. The CDR3 is 15 amino acids. CDR1 and CDR2 (germline): SGHVS, FQNEAQ. The V and J ends lost 4 bases and 0 bases, in that order; junction bases with no gene match: 5. CDR3: CASSSWDSPNYGYTF. The CDR3 nucleotides are TGTGCCAGCAGCTCCTGGGACAGTCCTAACTATGGCTACACCTTC.

In this sample, this clonotype turned up a few times. At one boundary the junction diverges from the germline segment, which might be a read error. The chain is built from TRBV10-3 and TRBJ1-2, with a possible D match to TRBD1 (5 bases). Germline loops: CDR1 ENHRY, CDR2 SYGVKD. CDR3 length: 15 residues. The CDR3 sequence: CAISRDSYGPSGHTF. The DNA for the CDR3 is TGTGCCATCAGCCGGGACTCTTATGGTCCGAGTGGCCACACCTTC.

The table lists this clonotype with a few counts. The V gene is TRBV5-1, the J gene TRBJ1-1, with D unclear. The CDR3 totals 15 residues. Trimming shortened V by 4 bases and J by 0 bases, and 13 bases separated the two germline ends. Looked up from germline, CDR1 is SGHRS and CDR2 is YFSETQ. Written as DNA, the CDR3 is TGCGCCAGCAGCGCCTCCGCCGGGATGAACACTGAAGCTTTCTTT. Translated: CASSASAGMNTEAFF.